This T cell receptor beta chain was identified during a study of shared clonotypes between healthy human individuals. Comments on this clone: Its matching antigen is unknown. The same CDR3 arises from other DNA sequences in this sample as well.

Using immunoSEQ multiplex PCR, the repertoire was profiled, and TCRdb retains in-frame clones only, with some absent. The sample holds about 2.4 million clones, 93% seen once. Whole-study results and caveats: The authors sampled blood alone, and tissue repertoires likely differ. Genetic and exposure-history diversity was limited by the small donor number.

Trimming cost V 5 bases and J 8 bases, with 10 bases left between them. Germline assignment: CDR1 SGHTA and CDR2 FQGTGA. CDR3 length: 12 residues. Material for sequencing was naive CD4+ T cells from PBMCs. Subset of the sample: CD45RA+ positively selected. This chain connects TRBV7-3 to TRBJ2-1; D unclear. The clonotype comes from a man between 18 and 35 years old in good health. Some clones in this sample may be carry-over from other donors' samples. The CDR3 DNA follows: TGTGCCAGCAGCCCAGGCGGCGATGAGCAGTTCTTC. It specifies CASSPGGDEQFF.